Each of the 12 T cell receptor beta chains below was sequenced from the same sample in a study of T cells in Graves' hyperthyroidism and ophthalmopathy. TCR beta CDR3 region amplification was performed from RNA transcripts. Using the HTBI primer set, a first-round RT-PCR was run on the TCR CDR3. TCRdb ran MiXCR on the multiplex PCR reads and lists one entry per CDR3 protein. Of about 290,000 distinct CDR3 sequences in the sample, roughly 17% are singletons; the top ten hold roughly a third. Sequencing input: blood. The source of these receptors is a man aged 25 to 40 with Graves' hyperthyroidism.

A remark on this clonotype: Just one base apart from a much larger clone, this may be a read error. V gene TRBV7-9 combines with J gene TRBJ2-3; no reliable D call. V gave up 1 base and J gave up 8 bases, with 16 bases separating them. The germline V gene has CDR1 SEHNR and CDR2 FQNEAQ (reference sequence). The CDR3 has 15 amino acids. CDR3 sequence (DNA): TGTGCCAGCAGCTTAGAGGTTCCCGACATTCGTACGCAGTATTTT. It yields the protein CASSLEVPDIRTQYF.

This clonotype has at least ten counts. The chain links TRBV6-1 to TRBJ1-1; a possible D gene is TRBD1 (5 bases). The V gene's germline CDR1 is MNHNS and CDR2 SASEGT. CDR3 length equals 14 residues. The V end was cut by 7 bases, the J end by 4 bases, with 16 bases between. The CDR3 coding sequence is TGTGCCAGCATCACCGCCGTGGGGGGCACTGAAGCTTTCTTT. Translating gives CASITAVGGTEAFF.

The table lists this clonotype with many counts. V is TRBV6-1 and J is TRBJ2-5, with a possible D match to TRBD1 (6 bases). The V gene lost 7 bases and the J gene lost 1 base, with 13 bases spanning the gap. Per germline, CDR1 MNHNS and CDR2 SASEGT. This CDR3 is 14 amino acids long. The CDR3 here is CASIKGTPQETQYF. The CDR3 DNA sequence: TGTGCCAGCATAAAAGGGACACCCCAAGAGACCCAGTACTTC.

This clonotype has more than one count but fewer than ten. This chain links TRBV7-3 with TRBJ2-7; a weak D match, TRBD2 (6 bases). Trimming took off 4 bases at V and 3 bases at J, with 13 bases between the two ends. Germline lookup yields CDR1 SGHTA and CDR2 FQGTGA. The CDR3 contains 14 residues. The CDR3: CASSSAGPNYEQYF. For the CDR3, the DNA is TGTGCCAGCAGCTCTGCGGGACCGAACTACGAGCAGTACTTC.

This clonotype was seen more than once but under ten times. The genes are TRBV13 and TRBJ2-7; no clear D gene. The germline V gene has CDR1 PRHDT and CDR2 FYEKMQ (reference sequence). The CDR3 runs 12 residues. Trimming removed 3 bases at V and 5 bases at J, with 8 bases between. The CDR3 loop reads CASSFSGNEQYF. The CDR3 nucleotides read TGTGCCAGCAGCTTCTCTGGGAACGAGCAGTACTTC.

This clonotype was detected ten times or more. V gene TRBV20-1 combines with J gene TRBJ2-7; 9 positions match TRBD2. The J segment lost 2 bases and the V segment lost 7 bases, leaving 6 bases of the junction unmatched. The CDR3 is 13 residues long. Germline CDR1 and CDR2: DFQATT and SNEGSKA (reference sequence). CDR3 DNA sequence: TGCAGTGGGGCGACTAGCGGCCCCTACGAGCAGTACTTC. Translating it yields CSGATSGPYEQYF.

Ten or more counts support this clonotype. This sequence joins TRBV6-2 or TRBV6-3 and TRBJ2-4, with TRBD2 matching over 14 bases. CDR3 size: 19 residues. The germline gives CDR1 MNHEY, CDR2 SVGEGT. J gave up 1 base and V 6 bases, and 11 bases lay outside the gene matches. CDR3 sequence: CASSQGLAGADWAKNIQYF. The CDR3, as DNA: TGTGCCAGCAGCCAGGGACTAGCGGGAGCGGATTGGGCCAAAAACATTCAGTACTTC.

This clonotype came up many times. The V call is TRBV28, the J call TRBJ1-1; 8 bases align to TRBD1. The CDR3 spans 14 residues. Germline V gene sequence: CDR1 MDHEN, CDR2 SYDVKM. V lost 7 bases, J lost 6 bases, and 10 bases stayed unmatched. As DNA, the CDR3 is TGTGCCAGCATCCCCGGACAGGGAGGATCTGAAGCTTTCTTT. As protein: CASIPGQGGSEAFF.

The V call is TRBV6-5, the J call TRBJ1-6, with D perhaps matching TRBD1 (5 bases). The CDR3 covers 19 residues. Trimming took off 2 bases at V and 1 base at J, with 18 bases between the two ends. Per germline, CDR1 MNHEY and CDR2 SVGAGI. The CDR3 DNA is TGTGCCAGCAGTTACAGGGTTCCGGGGGTTGCGTCCTATAATTCACCCCTCCACTTT. Translated, it gives CASSYRVPGVASYNSPLHF.

The rearrangement uses TRBV5-1 and TRBJ2-6, with D maybe TRBD2 (6 bases). CDR1 and CDR2 (germline): SGHRS, YFSETQ. With 4 bases removed from V and 2 bases from J, the gap between germline ends came to 16 bases. CDR3 length equals 17 residues. CDR3 region: CASSGGAPSTGANVLTF. The CDR3 nucleotides are TGCGCCAGCAGCGGAGGGGCACCGTCAACTGGGGCCAACGTCCTGACTTTC.

About this clonotype: A read error is possible here, since a much larger clone lies one base away. The conserved final phenylalanine or tryptophan is absent from the CDR3, which likely points to a read error. The chain recombines TRBV6-2 or TRBV6-3 with TRBJ1-1; D possibly corresponds to TRBD1 (5 bases). Trimming removed 2 bases at V and 0 bases at J, with 13 bases between. This CDR3 has 16 amino acids. CDR1 is MNHEY, CDR2 SVGEGT, per germline. The DNA for the CDR3 is TGTGCCAGCAGTTACGACGGGGGAGCCATGAACACTGAAGCTTTCGTT. Protein product: CASSYDGGAMNTEAFV.

This clonotype was observed at least ten times. The genes are TRBV28 and TRBJ1-1; D is undetermined. The CDR3 length is 14 residues. Germline V gives CDR1 MDHEN, CDR2 SYDVKM. V lost 5 bases and J lost 3, with 13 bases in between. CDR3 coding DNA: TGTGCCAGCAGTCGAGGGCTCCGGGACACTGAAGCTTTCTTT. The encoded protein is CASSRGLRDTEAFF.